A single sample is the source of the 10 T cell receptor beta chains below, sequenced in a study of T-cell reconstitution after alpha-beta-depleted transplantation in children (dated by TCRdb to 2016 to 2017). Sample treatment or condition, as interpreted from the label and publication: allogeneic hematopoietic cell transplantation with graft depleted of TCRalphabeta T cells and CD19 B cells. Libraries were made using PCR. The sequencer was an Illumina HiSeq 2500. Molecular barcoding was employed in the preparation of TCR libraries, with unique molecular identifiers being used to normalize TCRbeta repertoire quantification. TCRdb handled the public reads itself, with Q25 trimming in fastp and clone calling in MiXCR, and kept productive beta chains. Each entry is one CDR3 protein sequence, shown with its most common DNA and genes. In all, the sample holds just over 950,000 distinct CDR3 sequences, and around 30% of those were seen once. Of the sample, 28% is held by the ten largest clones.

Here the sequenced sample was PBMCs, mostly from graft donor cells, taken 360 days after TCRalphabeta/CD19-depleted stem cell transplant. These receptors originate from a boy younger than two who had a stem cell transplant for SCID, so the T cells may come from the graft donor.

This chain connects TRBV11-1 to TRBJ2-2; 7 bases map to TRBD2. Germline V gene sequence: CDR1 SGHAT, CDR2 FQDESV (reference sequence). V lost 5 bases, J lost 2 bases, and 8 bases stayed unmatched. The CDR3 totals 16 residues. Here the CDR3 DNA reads TGTGCCAGCAGCAGATGGAGCGGGGCTAACACCGGGGAGCTGTTTTTT. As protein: CASSRWSGANTGELFF.

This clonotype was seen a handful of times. The CDR3 nucleotides are TGTGCCAGCAGTTCTGGAGGGGTAGGGGTCGAGCAGTACTTC. Its translation: CASSSGGVGVEQYF. The genes are TRBV6-2 or TRBV6-3 and TRBJ2-7, with D perhaps matching TRBD2 (6 bases). The CDR3 sequence is 14 residues long. Per germline, CDR1 MNHEY and CDR2 SVGEGT. V dropped 4 bases and J dropped 6 bases, with 16 bases sitting between them.

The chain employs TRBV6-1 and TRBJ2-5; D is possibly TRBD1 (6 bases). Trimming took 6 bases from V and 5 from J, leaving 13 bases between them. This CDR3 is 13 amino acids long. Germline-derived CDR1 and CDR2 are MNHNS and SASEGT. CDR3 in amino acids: CASRHRVGETQYF. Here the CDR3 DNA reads TGTGCCAGCAGGCACAGGGTAGGGGAGACCCAGTACTTC.

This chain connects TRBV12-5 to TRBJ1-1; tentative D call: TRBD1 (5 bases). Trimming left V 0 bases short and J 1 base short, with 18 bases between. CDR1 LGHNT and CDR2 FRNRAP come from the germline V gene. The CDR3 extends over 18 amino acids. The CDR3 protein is CASGLVSGRGYGNTEAFF. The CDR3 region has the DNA TGTGCTAGTGGTTTGGTATCAGGACGGGGCTATGGGAACACTGAAGCTTTCTTT.

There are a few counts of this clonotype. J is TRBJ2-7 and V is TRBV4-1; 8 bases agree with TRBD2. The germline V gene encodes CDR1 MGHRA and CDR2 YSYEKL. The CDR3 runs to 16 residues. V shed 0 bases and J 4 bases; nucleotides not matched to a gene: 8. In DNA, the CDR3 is TGCGCCAGCAGCCAAGACCAACTAGCGGTGCCTTACGAGCAGTACTTC. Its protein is CASSQDQLAVPYEQYF.

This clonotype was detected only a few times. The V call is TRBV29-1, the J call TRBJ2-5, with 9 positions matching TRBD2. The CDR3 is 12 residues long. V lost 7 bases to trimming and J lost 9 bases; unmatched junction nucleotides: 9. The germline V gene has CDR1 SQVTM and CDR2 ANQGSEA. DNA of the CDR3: TGCAGCGCCGCAGCGGGGGGAGGGGCCCAGTACTTC. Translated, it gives CSAAAGGGAQYF.

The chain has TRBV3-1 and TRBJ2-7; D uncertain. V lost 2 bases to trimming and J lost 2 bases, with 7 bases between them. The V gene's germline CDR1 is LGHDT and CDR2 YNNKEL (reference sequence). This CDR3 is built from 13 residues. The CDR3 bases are TGTGCCAGCAGCCAATCCCCCACCTACGAGCAGTACTTC. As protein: CASSQSPTYEQYF.

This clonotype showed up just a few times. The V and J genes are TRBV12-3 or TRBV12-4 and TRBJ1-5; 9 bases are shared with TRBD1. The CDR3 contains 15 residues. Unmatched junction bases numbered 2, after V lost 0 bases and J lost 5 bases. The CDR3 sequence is CASSLAGTGHQPQHF. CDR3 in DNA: TGTGCCAGCAGTTTAGCCGGGACAGGGCATCAGCCCCAGCATTTT.

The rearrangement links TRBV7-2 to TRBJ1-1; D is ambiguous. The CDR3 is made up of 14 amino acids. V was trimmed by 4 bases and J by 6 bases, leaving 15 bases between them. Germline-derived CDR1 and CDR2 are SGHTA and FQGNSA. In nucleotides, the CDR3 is TGTGCCAGCAGCTCCCCGTTTATGGGTTCTGAAGCTTTCTTT. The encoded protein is CASSSPFMGSEAFF. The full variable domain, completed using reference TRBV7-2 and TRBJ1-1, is GAGVSQSPSNKVTEKGKDVELRCDPISGHTALYWYRQSLGQGLEFLIYFQGNSAPDKSGLPSDRFSAERTGGSVSTLTIQRTQQEDSAVYLCASSSPFMGSEAFFGQGTRLTVV.

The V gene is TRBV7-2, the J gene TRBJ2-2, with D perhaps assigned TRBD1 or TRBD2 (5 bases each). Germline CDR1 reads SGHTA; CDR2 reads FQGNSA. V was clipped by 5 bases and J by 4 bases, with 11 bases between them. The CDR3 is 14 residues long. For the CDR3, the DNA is TGTGCCAGCAGCCAGGGACCGATCACCGGGGAGCTGTTTTTT. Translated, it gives CASSQGPITGELFF.